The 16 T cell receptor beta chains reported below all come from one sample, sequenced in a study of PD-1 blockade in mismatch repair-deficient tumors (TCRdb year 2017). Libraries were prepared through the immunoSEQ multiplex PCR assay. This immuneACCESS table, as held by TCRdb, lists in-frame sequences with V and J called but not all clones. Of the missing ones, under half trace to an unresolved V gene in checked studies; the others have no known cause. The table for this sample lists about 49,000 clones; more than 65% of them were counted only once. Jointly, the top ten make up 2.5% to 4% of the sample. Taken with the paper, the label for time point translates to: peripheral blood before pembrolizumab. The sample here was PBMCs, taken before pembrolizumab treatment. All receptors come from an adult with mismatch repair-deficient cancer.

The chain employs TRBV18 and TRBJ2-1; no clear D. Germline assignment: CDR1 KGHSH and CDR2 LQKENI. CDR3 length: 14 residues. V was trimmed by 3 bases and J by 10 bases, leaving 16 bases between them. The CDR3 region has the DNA TGTGCCAGCTCACCTCCGTCCCGTCCTGGGGAGCAGTTCTTC. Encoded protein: CASSPPSRPGEQFF.

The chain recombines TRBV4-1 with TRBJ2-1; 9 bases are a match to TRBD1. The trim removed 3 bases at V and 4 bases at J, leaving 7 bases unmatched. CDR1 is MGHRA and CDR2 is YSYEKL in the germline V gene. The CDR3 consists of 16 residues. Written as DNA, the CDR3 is TGCGCCAGCAGCCAGAGGGAGGGACAGGGTTACAATGAGCAGTTCTTC. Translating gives CASSQREGQGYNEQFF.

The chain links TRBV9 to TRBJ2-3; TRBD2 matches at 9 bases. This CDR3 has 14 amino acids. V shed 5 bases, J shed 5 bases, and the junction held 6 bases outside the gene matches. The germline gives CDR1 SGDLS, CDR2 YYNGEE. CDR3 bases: TGTGCCAGCAGTCCGCTAGCGGGGAGAGATACGCAGTATTTT. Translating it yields CASSPLAGRDTQYF.

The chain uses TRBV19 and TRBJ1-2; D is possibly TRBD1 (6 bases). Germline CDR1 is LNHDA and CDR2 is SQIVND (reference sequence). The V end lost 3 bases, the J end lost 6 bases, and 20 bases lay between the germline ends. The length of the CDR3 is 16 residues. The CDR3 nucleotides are TGTGCCAGTAGTATTAACAGGGACGGACCTGTAAATGGCTACACCTTC. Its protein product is CASSINRDGPVNGYTF.

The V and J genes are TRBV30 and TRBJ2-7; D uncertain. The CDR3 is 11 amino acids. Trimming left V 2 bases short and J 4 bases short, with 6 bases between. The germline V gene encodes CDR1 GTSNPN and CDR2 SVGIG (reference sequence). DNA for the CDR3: TGTGCCTGGAGTAATAGGTACGAGCAGTACTTC. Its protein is CAWSNRYEQYF.

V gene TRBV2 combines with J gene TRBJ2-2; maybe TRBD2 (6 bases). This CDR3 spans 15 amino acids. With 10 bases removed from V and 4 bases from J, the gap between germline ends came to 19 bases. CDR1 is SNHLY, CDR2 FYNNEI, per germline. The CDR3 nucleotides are TGTGCCACTTCTGGGGGGTCAAAGGGCACCGGGGAGCTGTTTTTT. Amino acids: CATSGGSKGTGELFF.

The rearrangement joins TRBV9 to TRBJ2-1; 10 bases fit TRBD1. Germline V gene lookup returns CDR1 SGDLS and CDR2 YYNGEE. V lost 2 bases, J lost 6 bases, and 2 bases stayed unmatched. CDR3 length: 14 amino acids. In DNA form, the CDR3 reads TGTGCCAGCAGCGTGGGGACAGGGGTCAATGAGCAGTTCTTC. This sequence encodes CASSVGTGVNEQFF.

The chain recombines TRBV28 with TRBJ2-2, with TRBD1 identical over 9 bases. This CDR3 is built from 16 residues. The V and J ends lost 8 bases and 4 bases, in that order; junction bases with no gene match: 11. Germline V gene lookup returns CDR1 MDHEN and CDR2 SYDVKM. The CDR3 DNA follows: TGTGCCAGCCGTACCGGGACAGGGTCTTCCACCGGGGAGCTGTTTTTT. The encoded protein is CASRTGTGSSTGELFF.

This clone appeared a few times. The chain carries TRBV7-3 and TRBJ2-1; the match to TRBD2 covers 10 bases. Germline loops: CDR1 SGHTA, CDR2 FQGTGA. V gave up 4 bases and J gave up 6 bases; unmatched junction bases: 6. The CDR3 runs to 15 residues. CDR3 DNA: TGTGCCAGCAGCTCAGCGGGAGGGCACAGCAATGAGCAGTTCTTC. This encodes CASSSAGGHSNEQFF.

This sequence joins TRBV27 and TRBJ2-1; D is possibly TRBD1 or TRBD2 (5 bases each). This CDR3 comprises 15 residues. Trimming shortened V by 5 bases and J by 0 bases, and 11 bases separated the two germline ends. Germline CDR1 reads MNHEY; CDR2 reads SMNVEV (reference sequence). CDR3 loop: CASSLAGSSYNEQFF. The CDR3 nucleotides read TGTGCCAGCAGTCTGGCAGGGAGCTCCTACAATGAGCAGTTCTTC.

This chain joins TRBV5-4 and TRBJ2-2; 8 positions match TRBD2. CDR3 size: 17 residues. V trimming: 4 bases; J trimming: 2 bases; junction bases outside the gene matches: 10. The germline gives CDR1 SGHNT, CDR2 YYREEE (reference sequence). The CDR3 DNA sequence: TGTGCCAGCAGCGCCGGTGGACTAGCTGCCAACACCGGGGAGCTGTTTTTT. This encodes CASSAGGLAANTGELFF.

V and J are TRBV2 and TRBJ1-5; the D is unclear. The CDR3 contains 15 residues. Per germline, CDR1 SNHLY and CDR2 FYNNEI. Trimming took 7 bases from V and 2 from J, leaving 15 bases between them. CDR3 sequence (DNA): TGTGCCAGCACCGAAGTGGGTGGAGGCAATCAGCCCCAGCATTTT. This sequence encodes CASTEVGGGNQPQHF. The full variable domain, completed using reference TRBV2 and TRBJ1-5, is EPEVTQTPSHQVTQMGQEVILRCVPISNHLYFYWYRQILGQKVEFLVSFYNNEISEKSEIFDDQFSVERPDGSNFTLKIRSTKLEDSAMYFCASTEVGGGNQPQHFGDGTRLSIL.

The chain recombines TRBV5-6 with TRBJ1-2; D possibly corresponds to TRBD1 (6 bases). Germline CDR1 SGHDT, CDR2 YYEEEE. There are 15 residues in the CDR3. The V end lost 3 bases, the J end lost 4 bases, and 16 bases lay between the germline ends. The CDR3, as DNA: TGTGCCAGCAGCTACGCGGCAGGGGCAGCCTATGGCTACACCTTC. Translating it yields CASSYAAGAAYGYTF.

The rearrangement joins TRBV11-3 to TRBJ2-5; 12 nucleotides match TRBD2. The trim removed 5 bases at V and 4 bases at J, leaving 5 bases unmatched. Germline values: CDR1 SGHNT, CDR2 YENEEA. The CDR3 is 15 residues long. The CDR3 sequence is CASSIPGLAGETQYF. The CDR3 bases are TGTGCCAGCAGCATACCGGGACTAGCGGGAGAGACCCAGTACTTC.

CDR3 in amino acids: CASRDRGLGEKLFF. The CDR3, as DNA: TGTGCCAGCAGGGACAGGGGGCTGGGGGAAAAACTGTTTTTT. The chain recombines TRBV6-1 with TRBJ1-4; 11 nucleotides align to TRBD1. The CDR3 consists of 14 residues. Germline CDR1 and CDR2: MNHNS and SASEGT. V was pared by 6 bases and J by 8 bases, with 5 bases of the junction left unmatched.

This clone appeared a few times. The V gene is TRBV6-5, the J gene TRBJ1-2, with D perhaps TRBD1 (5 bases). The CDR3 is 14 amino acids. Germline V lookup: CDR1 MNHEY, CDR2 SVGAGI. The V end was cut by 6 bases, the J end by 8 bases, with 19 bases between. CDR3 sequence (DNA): TGTGCCAGCAGGGGTGGCAGGGTAATCTCCGGCTACACCTTC. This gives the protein CASRGGRVISGYTF.